Sequencing of this T cell receptor (beta chain) was carried out in a study of shared clonotypes between healthy human individuals. Overall study results and limits: Among donors, clonotype sharing was expected to be affected by sequencing depth.

Germline trimming cut 5 bases from V and 7 bases from J; bases unmatched to any gene: 12. The germline V gene encodes CDR1 MGHRA and CDR2 YSYEKL. This CDR3 has 17 amino acids. Every subset's genomic DNA went evenly onto several immunoSEQ plates. Scientists sequenced DNA from unsorted PBMC on ten immunoSEQ deep assay plates. The table came from immunoSEQ multiplex PCR; TCRdb's copy has only in-frame clones and leaves some out. The data contain some 510,000 clones, approximately 79% of them seen just once; the ten biggest clones take up 10% to 15%. There were only Caucasian adults among the donors, and all lived in Nashville, Tennessee. This clone was observed many times. Its antigen is not known.

The chain links TRBV4-1 to TRBJ2-1; 12 bases agree with TRBD1. What was sequenced was PBMCs. This clonotype originated in a woman in her forties in good health. Some clones in this sample may be carry-over from other donors' samples. The CDR3: CASSGHPLGQGANEQFF. As DNA, the CDR3 is TGCGCCAGCAGCGGACACCCCCTGGGACAGGGGGCTAATGAGCAGTTCTTC.